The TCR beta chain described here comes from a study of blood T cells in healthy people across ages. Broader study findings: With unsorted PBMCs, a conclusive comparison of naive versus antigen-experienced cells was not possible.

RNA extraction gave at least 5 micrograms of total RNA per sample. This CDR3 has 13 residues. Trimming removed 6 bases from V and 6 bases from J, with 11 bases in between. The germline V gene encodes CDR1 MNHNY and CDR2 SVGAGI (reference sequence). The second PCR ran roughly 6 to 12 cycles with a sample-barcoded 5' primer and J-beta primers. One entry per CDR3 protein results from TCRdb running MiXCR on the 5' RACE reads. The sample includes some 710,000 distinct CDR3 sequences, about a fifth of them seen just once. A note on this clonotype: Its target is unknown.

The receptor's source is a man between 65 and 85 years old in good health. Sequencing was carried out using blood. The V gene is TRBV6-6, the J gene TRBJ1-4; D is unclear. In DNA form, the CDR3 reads TGTGCCAGCAGACCTGGACGGGATGAAAAACTGTTTTTT. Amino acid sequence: CASRPGRDEKLFF.